The source of this T cell receptor (beta chain) is a study of blood T cell repertoires in COVID-19. As for the study in general: Collection of acute and convalescent COVID-19 samples took place in the United States, Italy and Spain. The analysed material was cDNA or gDNA that came from T cells, B-cell-depleted T cells, or PBMCs.

Trimming removed 4 bases from V and 5 bases from J; junction bases left unmatched: 3. CDR1 is SGHTA, CDR2 FQGNSA, per germline. The CDR3 is 16 amino acids. Seattle patients were enrolled while actively infected and followed longitudinally. Methods used by the authors: Estimates of nucleated cell counts were drawn from the amplification of reference gene primers. The assay was immunoSEQ multiplex PCR, and TCRdb's table has in-frame clones only and misses some. Clone size and the V and J calls come from that table; the DNA yielded D and trimming. The sample holds hundreds of thousands of clones, around nine tenths seen once.

Sequencing was done on a sample of peripheral blood. This chain joins TRBV7-2 and TRBJ2-3; 16 bases are a match to TRBD2. The origin of this receptor is a woman aged 65 to 85 with COVID-19, enrolled during active disease. The chain's CDR3 is CASSSGLAGGIDTQYF. The CDR3 bases are TGTGCCAGCAGCTCGGGACTAGCGGGGGGGATAGATACGCAGTATTTT.